The rows below give T cell receptor beta chains drawn from one sample of a study of CD8+ T cells in alopecia areata. The table came from immunoSEQ multiplex PCR; TCRdb's copy has only in-frame clones and leaves some out. The sample comprises some 95,000 clones, 40% to 55% of which are singletons, and 0.79% rests with the top ten. The specimen was CD4+ T cells sorted from blood. The source of these receptors is a human donor with alopecia areata. Both conserved end residues are part of each CDR3. The D gene is left open where the match is weak. Not every row has a clone size; where given, it reads once, few, many or a size class.

cdr3_length	d_call	v_call	clone_size	j_call	cdr3_nt	cdr3_aa
15	TRBD2	TRBV29-1	few	TRBJ2-7	TGCAGCGCCCTGGGTCTTGGGAGGGGCGTCTACGAGCAGTACTTC	CSALGLGRGVYEQYF
12	.	TRBV30	.	TRBJ2-3	TGTGCCTGGAGTGATATCACAGATACGCAGTATTTT	CAWSDITDTQYF
14	TRBD2	TRBV29-1	once	TRBJ2-3	TGCAGCGGGGTGACTAGCGGGAGCACAGATACGCAGTATTTT	CSGVTSGSTDTQYF
12	.	TRBV29-1	.	TRBJ1-1	TGCAGCGTAGCGACAGCAAACACTGAAGCTTTCTTT	CSVATANTEAFF
12	.	TRBV30	.	TRBJ1-1	TGTGCCTGGAGTGAACGGCGGGGTCATGCTTTCTTT	CAWSERRGHAFF
12	.	TRBV29-1	.	TRBJ2-7	TGCAGCGTTGAAGAACCGGCCTACGAGCAGTACTTC	CSVEEPAYEQYF
13	.	TRBV29-1	few	TRBJ2-5	TGCAGCGCTGCGGGCAGGGAACAAGAGACCCAGTACTTC	CSAAGREQETQYF
14	TRBD2	TRBV29-1	few	TRBJ2-1	TGCAGCGCCCACCTAGCGGGACAGACCAATGAGCAGTTCTTC	CSAHLAGQTNEQFF
16	TRBD2	TRBV28	medium-sized	TRBJ2-3	TGTGCCAGCGGGACTAGCGGGAGGGTTGGGCCAGATACGCAGTATTTT	CASGTSGRVGPDTQYF
13	.	TRBV30	.	TRBJ2-1	TGTGCCTGGAGTGTGGGAGGAGTGAATGAGCAGTTCTTC	CAWSVGGVNEQFF
15	.	TRBV10-3	few	TRBJ2-3	TGTGCCACCCTCCGACCTAAGAATAGCACAGATACGCAGTATTTT	CATLRPKNSTDTQYF
14	TRBD1	TRBV7-2	.	TRBJ2-5	TGTGCCAGCAGCTATACAGGGGGTTTGGAGACCCAGTACTTC	CASSYTGGLETQYF
16	.	TRBV28	.	TRBJ1-5	TGTGCCAGCAGTCCTCACACAGGGACTAGCAATCAGCCCCAGCATTTT	CASSPHTGTSNQPQHF
12	.	TRBV30	.	TRBJ1-1	TGTGCCTGGAGTCCGGGGGCGCGTTCGGCTTTCTTT	CAWSPGARSAFF
15	TRBD2	TRBV29-1	few	TRBJ2-3	TGCAGCGCCAAAGAGCTAGCGGGTCCCACAGATACGCAGTATTTT	CSAKELAGPTDTQYF
11	.	TRBV30	few	TRBJ2-2	TGTGCCTGGACCAACGCCGGGGAGCTGTTTTTT	CAWTNAGELFF
13	.	TRBV28	.	TRBJ2-3	TGTGCCAGCAGAAATCCAGGGACAGATACGCAGTATTTT	CASRNPGTDTQYF
13	.	TRBV14	few	TRBJ2-7	TGTGCCAGCAGCCCCAACAGGGTAAACGAGCAGTACTTC	CASSPNRVNEQYF
15	.	TRBV2	.	TRBJ2-2	TGTGCCAGCAGTGAATGGGGGACTTCCACCGGGGAGCTGTTTTTT	CASSEWGTSTGELFF
14	.	TRBV6-5	few	TRBJ2-7	TGTGCCAGCAGTCCTATGACAGGGAGGTACGAGCAGTACTTC	CASSPMTGRYEQYF
16	.	TRBV2	once	TRBJ2-6	TGTGCCAGCAACGAGGCTCGGGTTGCTGGGGCCAACGTCCTGACTTTC	CASNEARVAGANVLTF
14	.	TRBV28	.	TRBJ2-5	TGTGCCAGCGGAACATTCCCCAAGTGGGAGACCCAGTACTTC	CASGTFPKWETQYF
11	.	TRBV28	.	TRBJ2-7	TGTGCCAGCAGTTCTGTGCGAGAGCAGTACTTC	CASSSVREQYF
14	.	TRBV29-1	few	TRBJ2-5	TGCAGCGTTGTCGGATGGGTTGGGGCTACTACCCAGTACTTC	CSVVGWVGATTQYF
10	.	TRBV29-1	.	TRBJ2-1	TGCAGCGTTAGCGAGTTAAAGCAGTTCTTC	CSVSELKQFF
14	.	TRBV6-5	.	TRBJ1-2	TGTGCCAGCCACAAACTACAGGATAACTATGGCTACACCTTC	CASHKLQDNYGYTF
11	.	TRBV20-1	.	TRBJ2-7	TGCAGTGCTACGGTCTCCTACGAGCAGTACTTC	CSATVSYEQYF
12	.	TRBV29-1	.	TRBJ2-2	TGCAGCGTTTCTCCGAACACCGGGGAGCTGTTTTTT	CSVSPNTGELFF
15	.	TRBV11-2	.	TRBJ2-3	TGTGCCAGCAGCTTAGATCTGCCCCCACCCGATACGCAGTATTTT	CASSLDLPPPDTQYF
14	TRBD1	TRBV29-1	.	TRBJ2-2	TGCAGCGTTGAGGGACAGGGGATCACCGGGGAGCTGTTTTTT	CSVEGQGITGELFF
12	.	TRBV29-1	.	TRBJ2-7	TGCAGCGTGGAGGGACTGACCTACGAGCAGTACTTC	CSVEGLTYEQYF
14	.	TRBV28	few	TRBJ1-5	TGTGCCAGCACCCCCACAGGAGGCAATCAGCCCCAGCATTTT	CASTPTGGNQPQHF
12	.	TRBV5-1	.	TRBJ2-4	TGCGCCAGCAGCTTTAACACAAACATTCAGTACTTC	CASSFNTNIQYF
14	.	TRBV29-1	.	TRBJ2-6	TGCAGCGTTGTCGGAAGGGCTGGGGCCAACGTCCTGACTTTC	CSVVGRAGANVLTF
15	TRBD2	TRBV11-2	few	TRBJ2-7	TGTGCCAGCAGCTCAATAGCGGGAGTGACCTACGAGCAGTGCTTC	CASSSIAGVTYEQCF
15	.	TRBV11-3	.	TRBJ2-7	TGTGCCAGCAGCGTCCCCGGGGGTTCGCAAAACGAGCAGTACTTC	CASSVPGGSQNEQYF
13	TRBD2	TRBV30	.	TRBJ2-1	TGTGCCTGGTCCCCGGGACTAGCAAACCAGCAGTTCTTC	CAWSPGLANQQFF
13	.	TRBV29-1	few	TRBJ2-3	TGCAGCGTTGCGGGTCGGAGCACAGATACGCAGTATTTT	CSVAGRSTDTQYF
15	TRBD2	TRBV2	few	TRBJ2-1	TGTGCCAGCAGTGCCGGGACTAGCTTAAGCAATGAGCAGTTCTTC	CASSAGTSLSNEQFF
15	TRBD2	TRBV29-1	.	TRBJ2-1	TGCAGCGTTCGTGGTAGACTAGCGCCCAATAATGAGCAGTTCTTC	CSVRGRLAPNNEQFF
13	.	TRBV5-1	few	TRBJ2-5	TGCGCCAGCAGCTTGGATCGGGACGAGACCCAGTACTTC	CASSLDRDETQYF
13	TRBD1	TRBV29-1	.	TRBJ2-7	TGCAGCGTTGTGCGACAGGGGGCCCACGAGCAGTACTTC	CSVVRQGAHEQYF